The 18 T cell receptor beta chains below all came from one sample that was sequenced in a study of PD-1 blockade in classical Hodgkin lymphoma. This table comes from immunoSEQ multiplex PCR, and its TCRdb copy is limited to in-frame clones, with some not included. Seen here are fewer than 8,000 clones, around four fifths observed once, and the top ten hold approximately 4.1%. No patient escaped relapse after autologous stem cell transplantation, and brentuximab vedotin exposure varied. Investigators isolated CD4+ T cells from thawed PBMCs through magnetic negative selection. The sample consisted of CD4+ T cells from blood, taken at baseline. These TCRs come from a human donor with classical Hodgkin lymphoma.

This rearrangement joins TRBV10-2 to TRBJ2-7; TRBD1 might be the D (6 bases). V lost 3 bases, J lost 1 base, and 16 bases lay in between. Per the germline V gene, CDR1 is WSHSY and CDR2 is SAAADI. The CDR3 is made up of 16 amino acids. The CDR3 reads CASSDSDSPISYEQYF. Here the CDR3 DNA reads TGCGCCAGCAGTGATTCGGACAGCCCGATTTCCTACGAGCAGTACTTC.

V and J are TRBV6-1 and TRBJ2-3; 10 nucleotides line up with TRBD2. Losses at the gene ends were 4 bases for V and 5 bases for J; bases not matched to a gene: 9. Per the germline V gene, CDR1 is MNHNS and CDR2 is SASEGT. CDR3 size: 16 residues. For the CDR3, the DNA is TGTGCCAGCAGTGGACTAGCGGGTTCGACCGGAGATACGCAGTATTTT. As protein: CASSGLAGSTGDTQYF.

This rearrangement joins TRBV27 to TRBJ2-3; 9 positions match TRBD2. The CDR3 length is 19 residues. Germline V gene sequence: CDR1 MNHEY, CDR2 SMNVEV (reference sequence). The ends lost 3 bases at V and 6 bases at J; junction bases unmatched: 19. The CDR3: CASSFRNLGGRGGLDTQYF. CDR3 in DNA: TGTGCCAGCAGTTTCCGGAATCTAGGCGGGCGGGGGGGCCTGGATACGCAGTATTTT.

V usage is TRBV11-3 and J usage is TRBJ1-1, with 7 bases lining up with TRBD1. J gave up 1 base and V 2 bases, and 7 bases lay outside the gene matches. The CDR3 is made up of 16 amino acids. The germline CDR1 and CDR2 sequences are SGHNT and YENEEA. The CDR3 coding sequence is TGTGCCAGCAGCTTACGACAGGGCAAGGGGAACACTGAAGCTTTCTTT. Translating gives CASSLRQGKGNTEAFF. Full variable domain (missing parts from reference TRBV11-3 and TRBJ1-1): EAGVVQSPRYKIIEKKQPVAFWCNPISGHNTLYWYLQNLGQGPELLIRYENEEAVDDSQLPKDRFSAERLKGVDSTLKIQPAELGDSAVYLCASSLRQGKGNTEAFFGQGTRLTVV.

The chain uses TRBV7-2 and TRBJ2-2; D gene unclear. CDR1 and CDR2 (germline): SGHTA, FQGNSA. This CDR3 is built from 15 residues. V lost 5 bases and J lost 7, with 17 bases in between. This CDR3 is CASSRGRVDGGELFF. In DNA, the CDR3 is TGTGCCAGCAGCAGAGGTAGGGTGGACGGCGGGGAGCTGTTTTTT.

The chain recombines TRBV11-2 with TRBJ2-7, with TRBD1 matching over 8 bases. CDR1 SGHAT and CDR2 FQNNGV come from the germline V gene. This CDR3 contains 13 residues. With 5 bases clipped from V and 4 bases from J, the junction kept 4 bases outside the gene matches. The CDR3 DNA is TGTGCCAGCAGCAACGACAGGGGATACGAGCAGTACGTC. Its translation: CASSNDRGYEQYV.

The chain links TRBV5-5 to TRBJ2-5, with no clear D. The germline CDR1 and CDR2 sequences are SGHKS and YYEKEE (reference sequence). CDR3 size: 14 residues. V shed 3 bases and J shed 5 bases, with 14 bases lying between them. The CDR3, as DNA: TGTGCCAGCAGCTCCTATAGTCTCCTCGAGACCCAGTACTTC. Protein product: CASSSYSLLETQYF.

V usage is TRBV7-9 and J usage is TRBJ2-3, with 8 bases lining up with TRBD2. Germline loops: CDR1 SEHNR, CDR2 FQNEAQ (reference sequence). V was pared by 5 bases and J by 1 base, with 5 bases of the junction left unmatched. The CDR3 loop spans 15 amino acids. The CDR3 DNA sequence: TGTGCCAGCAGCGCAGCGCGGGGGGGCACAGATACGCAGTATTTT. Protein product: CASSAARGGTDTQYF.

This clone came up a few times. The chain combines TRBV15 with TRBJ2-5; 13 nucleotides align to TRBD2. Germline-derived CDR1 and CDR2 are LNHNV and YYDKDF (reference sequence). The CDR3 has 16 residues. With 5 bases clipped from V and 1 base from J, the junction kept 4 bases outside the gene matches. CDR3 region: CATSLGLAGTQETQYF. CDR3 nucleotide sequence: TGTGCCACCAGCCTGGGACTAGCGGGGACCCAAGAGACCCAGTACTTC.

The chain employs TRBV7-8 and TRBJ1-2, with D uncertain. The V and J ends lost 2 bases and 4 bases respectively, with 8 bases between them. The germline gives CDR1 SGHVS, CDR2 FQNEAQ. The CDR3 runs to 13 residues. Here the CDR3 DNA reads TGTGCCAGCAGCTTATTTCGGGCCTATGGCTACACCTTC. This codes for CASSLFRAYGYTF.

The chain joins TRBV6-5 to TRBJ2-7, with TRBD2 as a possible D gene (7 bases). The V end was cut by 2 bases, the J end by 4 bases, with 18 bases between. CDR3 length equals 16 residues. Germline V lookup: CDR1 MNHEY, CDR2 SVGAGI. CDR3 loop: CASSYGRGKGIYEQYF. The CDR3 coding sequence is TGTGCCAGCAGTTACGGGAGGGGGAAAGGGATTTACGAGCAGTACTTC.

The chain recombines TRBV5-4 with TRBJ2-1; 12 nucleotides match TRBD2. V trimming: 6 bases; J trimming: 4 bases; junction bases outside the gene matches: 5. Per the germline V gene, CDR1 is SGHNT and CDR2 is YYREEE (reference sequence). The CDR3 runs to 15 residues. CDR3: CASNRLAGVYNEQFF. The DNA for the CDR3 is TGTGCCAGCAATAGACTAGCGGGGGTTTACAATGAGCAGTTCTTC.

The chain links TRBV6-5 to TRBJ1-2; TRBD1 matches at 11 bases. The CDR3 contains 15 residues. The V gene's germline CDR1 is MNHEY and CDR2 SVGAGI. V lost 0 bases to trimming and J lost 6 bases; unmatched junction nucleotides: 3. CDR3 bases: TGTGCCAGCAGTTACTCGGGGACAGGGGGTGATGGCTACACCTTC. Translating it yields CASSYSGTGGDGYTF.

This sequence joins TRBV21-1 and TRBJ1-6. TRBV21-1 is a pseudogene. The CDR3 sequence is 16 residues long. DNA of the CDR3: TGTGCCAGCAGCAAGGCACTCAGCTCCTATAATTCACCCCTCCACTTT. Its translation: CASSKALSSYNSPLHF.

The rearrangement joins TRBV5-7 to TRBJ2-3; 11 nucleotides align to TRBD1. TRBV5-7 falls under the ORF class, with uncertain function. The CDR3 has 15 amino acids. Trimming at V came to 2 bases and at J to 4 bases, leaving 3 bases not matched to a gene. The CDR3 region is CASSFGTGGPDTQYF. The CDR3 coding sequence is TGTGCCAGCAGCTTCGGGACAGGGGGACCAGATACGCAGTATTTT.

The chain couples TRBV7-9 to TRBJ2-1; 9 nucleotides line up with TRBD2. Germline values: CDR1 SEHNR, CDR2 FQNEAQ (reference sequence). The CDR3 length is 15 residues. V lost 2 bases, J lost 5 bases, and 4 bases stayed unmatched. The CDR3 here is CASSLYLAGNNEQFF. In nucleotides, the CDR3 is TGTGCCAGCAGCTTATACCTAGCGGGAAACAATGAGCAGTTCTTC. The whole variable domain, filled in from reference TRBV7-9 and TRBJ2-1, reads DTGVSQNPRHKITKRGQNVTFRCDPISEHNRLYWYRQTLGQGPEFLTYFQNEAQLEKSRLLSDRFSAERPKGSFSTLEIQRTEQGDSAMYLCASSLYLAGNNEQFFGPGTRLTVL.

The table lists this clone with a few counts. The genes are TRBV29-1 and TRBJ1-1; 7 bases agree with TRBD1. Trimming removed 6 bases from V and 1 base from J; junction bases left unmatched: 8. The CDR3 covers 14 residues. Germline CDR1 and CDR2: SQVTM and ANQGSEA. Written as DNA, the CDR3 is TGCAGCGTAACCACAGGGGCCAAGAACACTGAAGCTTTCTTT. Translation: CSVTTGAKNTEAFF.

The rearrangement links TRBV5-1 to TRBJ2-7, with TRBD1 matching 8 bases. CDR1 is SGHRS and CDR2 is YFSETQ in the germline V gene. The CDR3 is 16 residues long. Trimming at V came to 0 bases and at J to 5 bases, leaving 10 bases not matched to a gene. The CDR3 DNA sequence: TGCGCCAGCAGCTTGGGCCTCCGAGACAGGGGAGACGAGCAGTACTTC. It codes for CASSLGLRDRGDEQYF.